These 30 T cell receptor beta chains share one sample of origin, sequenced in a study of shared clonotypes between healthy human individuals. The data were produced by immunoSEQ multiplex PCR, yet TCRdb's version contains in-frame clones alone and is incomplete. The sample lists some 1 million clones; 60% to 80% were seen once. Material for sequencing was memory CD4+ T cells sorted from blood. Subset here: CD45RA-negative fraction. All receptors come from a man aged 18-30 years in good health.

The chain carries TRBV10-2 and TRBJ2-7; 10 positions agree with TRBD2. Unmatched junction bases numbered 4, after V lost 4 bases and J lost 4 bases. The CDR3 extends over 14 amino acids. Germline lookup yields CDR1 WSHSY and CDR2 SAAADI. The CDR3 DNA reads as TGCGCCAGCAGTGCTAGCGGGAGACAATACGAGCAGTACTTC. This translates into CASSASGRQYEQYF.

This sequence joins TRBV5-4 and TRBJ1-6; D unresolved. CDR1 and CDR2 from the germline V gene are SGHNT and YYREEE (reference sequence). The germline V and J ends were trimmed by 4 bases and 7 bases, with 12 bases remaining between them. CDR3 size: 14 residues. CDR3 DNA sequence: TGTGCCAGCAGCCCCAGCAGCTTCAATTCACCCCTCCACTTT. It translates to CASSPSSFNSPLHF.

The count of this clone is one. V and J are TRBV7-9 and TRBJ1-3; D call uncertain. The V end was cut by 2 bases, the J end by 0 bases, with 5 bases between. The CDR3 contains 14 residues. Germline V lookup: CDR1 SEHNR, CDR2 FQNEAQ (reference sequence). The CDR3: CASSLSHSGNTIYF. The DNA of the CDR3 is TGTGCCAGCAGCTTAAGTCACTCTGGAAACACCATATATTTT.

V usage is TRBV5-1 and J usage is TRBJ2-3; D gene ambiguous. V lost 4 bases and J 0 bases, leaving 12 bases between the germline ends. This CDR3 spans 15 amino acids. Germline assignment: CDR1 SGHRS and CDR2 YFSETQ. The CDR3 nucleotides read TGCGCCAGCAGCGCTTCCGGGTCGAGCACAGATACGCAGTATTTT. Residues: CASSASGSSTDTQYF.

The CDR3 loop is CASALISQNTEAFF. In DNA form, the CDR3 reads TGTGCCAGTGCCCTGATTTCACAGAACACTGAAGCTTTCTTT. V and J are TRBV2 and TRBJ1-1; no firm D call. Germline V gives CDR1 SNHLY, CDR2 FYNNEI. V lost 9 bases, J lost 1 base, and 15 bases lay in between. The CDR3 runs to 14 residues.

The chain has TRBV7-2 and TRBJ2-2; the D gene could be TRBD1 or TRBD2 (5 bases each). V gave up 5 bases and J gave up 6 bases, with 10 bases separating them. Germline lookup yields CDR1 SGHTA and CDR2 FQGNSA. The CDR3 sequence is 13 residues long. CDR3: CASSRGAPGELFF. In nucleotides, the CDR3 is TGTGCCAGCAGCCGAGGGGCACCCGGGGAGCTGTTTTTT.

V gene TRBV6-1 combines with J gene TRBJ2-1; D gene uncertain. This CDR3 is built from 14 residues. Trimming stripped 2 bases from V and 6 bases from J, with 11 bases between. Germline-derived CDR1 and CDR2 are MNHNS and SASEGT. CDR3 in amino acids: CASSERLTPNEQFF. CDR3 bases: TGTGCCAGCAGTGAAAGGCTAACACCCAATGAGCAGTTCTTC.

The chain combines TRBV7-3 with TRBJ1-4, with D perhaps TRBD1 (6 bases). V lost 2 bases and J lost 8, with 6 bases in between. Germline assignment: CDR1 SGHTA and CDR2 FQGTGA. CDR3 length equals 12 residues. CDR3 in amino acids: CASSLDREKLFF. The CDR3 region has the DNA TGTGCCAGCAGCTTAGACAGGGAAAAACTGTTTTTT.

V usage is TRBV7-2 and J usage is TRBJ2-5; 8 bases map to TRBD2. Germline CDR1 is SGHTA and CDR2 is FQGNSA. The CDR3 is 18 residues long. V was pared by 1 base and J by 3 bases, with 13 bases of the junction left unmatched. CDR3: CASSLVVGSGGPKETQYF. The CDR3 DNA sequence: TGTGCCAGCAGCTTAGTAGTCGGCTCGGGAGGGCCAAAAGAGACCCAGTACTTC.

This clone was counted a single time. The chain has TRBV15 and TRBJ1-2, with TRBD1 as a possible D gene (5 bases). Germline CDR1 and CDR2: LNHNV and YYDKDF (reference sequence). The V end lost 0 bases, the J end lost 1 base, and 21 bases lay between the germline ends. The CDR3 contains 19 residues. The chain's CDR3 is CATSREFAGAATFNYGYTF. CDR3 DNA: TGTGCCACCAGCAGAGAGTTTGCTGGGGCAGCTACTTTTAACTATGGCTACACCTTC.

This rearrangement joins TRBV2 to TRBJ2-3; D is ambiguous. The V gene's germline CDR1 is SNHLY and CDR2 FYNNEI. The CDR3 contains 13 residues. Deletions cut 7 bases from V and 6 bases from J, with 14 bases between. CDR3 region: CASNNLGFDTQYF. The CDR3, as DNA: TGTGCCAGCAACAATCTGGGATTTGATACGCAGTATTTT.

V is TRBV2 and J is TRBJ1-5; D is undetermined. Germline V gene lookup returns CDR1 SNHLY and CDR2 FYNNEI. The CDR3 spans 18 residues. V was trimmed by 3 bases and J by 0 bases, leaving 18 bases between them. The CDR3 region is CASSDPYLGGNSNQPQHF. Here the CDR3 DNA reads TGTGCCAGCAGTGATCCATACTTGGGAGGGAATAGCAATCAGCCCCAGCATTTT.

The chain couples TRBV6-1 to TRBJ2-6; D perhaps matches TRBD1 (6 bases). Germline CDR1 is MNHNS and CDR2 is SASEGT. The CDR3 has 17 residues. V lost 5 bases to trimming and J lost 0 bases, with 14 bases between them. The CDR3 DNA sequence: TGTGCCAGCAGTCAAGGGACAAGAGCCTCTGGGGCCAACGTCCTGACTTTC. It specifies CASSQGTRASGANVLTF.

The rearrangement links TRBV2 to TRBJ2-3, with D perhaps TRBD2 (5 bases). Germline V gene sequence: CDR1 SNHLY, CDR2 FYNNEI. This CDR3 region has 15 residues. V gave up 4 bases and J gave up 4 bases, with 15 bases separating them. The CDR3 region has the DNA TGTGCCAGCAGTGTTTGGGCTAGCTTATCAGATACGCAGTATTTT. Protein product: CASSVWASLSDTQYF.

The chain uses TRBV6-1 and TRBJ2-1, with D perhaps TRBD1 (5 bases). CDR1 is MNHNS, CDR2 SASEGT, per germline. Trimming stripped 0 bases from V and 5 bases from J, with 14 bases between. This CDR3 contains 16 residues. The CDR3 is CASSEARTRLNNEQFF. CDR3 nucleotide sequence: TGTGCCAGCAGTGAAGCGAGGACACGCCTCAACAATGAGCAGTTCTTC.

This chain links TRBV7-8 with TRBJ1-5, with D perhaps TRBD1 (5 bases). V gave up 5 bases and J gave up 7 bases, with 12 bases separating them. Germline V gives CDR1 SGHVS, CDR2 FQNEAQ. CDR3 length: 13 amino acids. CDR3 loop: CASSRGLEQPQHF. The DNA for the CDR3 is TGTGCCAGCAGCAGGGGACTGGAGCAGCCCCAGCATTTT.

This rearrangement joins TRBV7-3 to TRBJ2-3; 8 bases line up with TRBD2. The V gene's germline CDR1 is SGHTA and CDR2 FQGTGA. The J segment lost 6 bases and the V segment lost 6 bases, leaving 14 bases of the junction unmatched. The CDR3 sequence is 16 residues long. The DNA for the CDR3 is TGTGCCAGCAGTCCGGGTGGAAGCGGGGGATGGGATACGCAGTATTTT. Its protein is CASSPGGSGGWDTQYF.

The chain uses TRBV7-9 and TRBJ2-3; tentatively, D is TRBD1 or TRBD2 (5 bases each). Between the trimmed V and J ends, which lost 3 bases and 1 base, there was a span of 14 bases. The germline V gene has CDR1 SEHNR and CDR2 FQNEAQ (reference sequence). The CDR3 runs to 16 residues. CDR3 DNA sequence: TGTGCCAGCAGCTTTGGGGTGGGGGACGGCACAGATACGCAGTATTTT. This translates into CASSFGVGDGTDTQYF.

Points on this clone: Additional DNA sequences in this sample encode the identical CDR3. The chain employs TRBV7-8 and TRBJ2-7; 7 bases map to TRBD2. Germline V CDR1 and CDR2: SGHVS, FQNEAQ. The CDR3 spans 13 residues. V dropped 0 bases and J dropped 6; count of bases not matched to a gene: 2. CDR3 DNA sequence: TGTGCCAGCAGCTTAGCGGGAGGGCGCGAGCAGTACTTC. Translation: CASSLAGGREQYF.

The chain employs TRBV18 and TRBJ1-2; TRBD1 agrees at 10 bases. Germline CDR1 is KGHSH and CDR2 is LQKENI. The CDR3 runs to 14 residues. V shed 3 bases, J shed 4 bases, and the junction held 2 bases outside the gene matches. The CDR3 loop is CASSPDRGFYGYTF. CDR3 bases: TGTGCCAGCTCACCGGACAGGGGGTTCTATGGCTACACCTTC.

Only a few counts were recorded for this clone. The sample contains more than one DNA sequence encoding this CDR3. The chain employs TRBV5-1 and TRBJ1-5; no reliable D call. The CDR3 covers 15 residues. The V end lost 0 bases, the J end lost 0 bases, and 7 bases lay between the germline ends. Germline assignment: CDR1 SGHRS and CDR2 YFSETQ. CDR3 amino acids: CASSLEGGSNQPQHF. Written as DNA, the CDR3 is TGCGCCAGCAGCTTGGAGGGCGGTAGCAATCAGCCCCAGCATTTT.

V gene TRBV11-3 combines with J gene TRBJ2-7; D uncertain. The CDR3 runs 13 residues. Germline CDR1 is SGHNT and CDR2 is YENEEA. V shed 0 bases and J shed 3 bases, with 6 bases lying between them. The DNA of the CDR3 is TGTGCCAGCAGCTTAGACATAAACTACGAGCAGTACTTC. This sequence encodes CASSLDINYEQYF.

V and J are TRBV5-1 and TRBJ1-5, with D possibly being TRBD1 (5 bases). This CDR3 is 13 amino acids long. V was trimmed by 4 bases and J by 5 bases, leaving 10 bases between them. The germline V gene has CDR1 SGHRS and CDR2 YFSETQ. The CDR3 region has the DNA TGCGCCAGCAGCCCGGAGGGACATCAGCCCCAGCATTTT. Amino acids: CASSPEGHQPQHF.

The V gene is TRBV11-2, the J gene TRBJ2-7, with 8 nucleotides matching TRBD1. The trim removed 6 bases at V and 2 bases at J, leaving 6 bases unmatched. The CDR3 runs to 14 residues. CDR1 SGHAT and CDR2 FQNNGV come from the germline V gene. DNA for the CDR3: TGTGCCAGCAGGACCGGGACAGGAGCCTACGAGCAGTACTTC. This gives the protein CASRTGTGAYEQYF. The full variable domain, its missing parts supplied by reference TRBV11-2 and TRBJ2-7, is EAGVAQSPRYKIIEKRQSVAFWCNPISGHATLYWYQQILGQGPKLLIQFQNNGVVDDSQLPKDRFSAERLKGVDSTLKIQPAKLEDSAVYLCASRTGTGAYEQYFGPGTRLTVT.

The chain joins TRBV10-2 to TRBJ2-2; TRBD1 aligns across 7 bases. The CDR3 is made up of 15 amino acids. CDR1 is WSHSY and CDR2 is SAAADI in the germline V gene. The V segment lost 5 bases and the J segment 4 bases; nucleotides outside the gene matches: 7. CDR3 sequence: CASSKGGSVTGELFF. The CDR3 nucleotides read TGCGCCAGCAGTAAAGGGGGCTCGGTCACCGGGGAGCTGTTTTTT.

This clone occurred a few times. Other DNA sequences from this sample encode an identical CDR3 as well. The genes are TRBV6-6 and TRBJ1-1; D call uncertain. Germline CDR1 is MNHNY and CDR2 is SVGAGI (reference sequence). V was clipped by 6 bases and J by 3 bases, with 5 bases between them. The CDR3 runs 11 residues. CDR3: CASSPDTEAFF. DNA for the CDR3: TGTGCCAGCAGCCCGGACACTGAAGCTTTCTTT.

The V call is TRBV27, the J call TRBJ1-6; D remains unclear. The germline CDR1 and CDR2 sequences are MNHEY and SMNVEV (reference sequence). The germline V and J ends were trimmed by 5 bases and 10 bases, with 12 bases remaining between them. This CDR3 has 13 amino acids. The CDR3 sequence: CASSTTGGSPLHF. Here the CDR3 DNA reads TGTGCCAGCAGTACGACGGGAGGCTCACCCCTCCACTTT.

The gene calls are TRBV27 and TRBJ2-7, with 10 bases identical to TRBD2. V lost 7 bases to trimming and J lost 12 bases; unmatched junction nucleotides: 6. Germline CDR1 and CDR2: MNHEY and SMNVEV (reference sequence). The CDR3 sequence is 11 residues long. CDR3 protein: CASTYSGRLYF. The CDR3 DNA sequence: TGTGCCAGCACTTATAGCGGGAGGTTGTACTTC.

This clone was seen a single time. V and J are TRBV6-1 and TRBJ1-2; D unresolved. CDR3 length: 15 amino acids. V lost 0 bases and J 4 bases, leaving 12 bases between the germline ends. Germline CDR1 reads MNHNS; CDR2 reads SASEGT. CDR3 nucleotides: TGTGCCAGCAGTGAAGCGGTGACTTCTGGCTATGGCTACACCTTC. It specifies CASSEAVTSGYGYTF.

CDR3 residues: CASLGTGQSSRGANVLTF. In DNA form, the CDR3 reads TGTGCCTCATTGGGCACAGGTCAATCGTCTCGTGGGGCCAACGTCCTGACTTTC. The chain uses TRBV30 and TRBJ2-6, with TRBD1 as a possible D gene (5 bases). Per germline, CDR1 GTSNPN and CDR2 SVGIG (reference sequence). Between the trimmed V and J ends, which lost 7 bases and 3 bases, there was a span of 25 bases. The CDR3 length is 18 residues.